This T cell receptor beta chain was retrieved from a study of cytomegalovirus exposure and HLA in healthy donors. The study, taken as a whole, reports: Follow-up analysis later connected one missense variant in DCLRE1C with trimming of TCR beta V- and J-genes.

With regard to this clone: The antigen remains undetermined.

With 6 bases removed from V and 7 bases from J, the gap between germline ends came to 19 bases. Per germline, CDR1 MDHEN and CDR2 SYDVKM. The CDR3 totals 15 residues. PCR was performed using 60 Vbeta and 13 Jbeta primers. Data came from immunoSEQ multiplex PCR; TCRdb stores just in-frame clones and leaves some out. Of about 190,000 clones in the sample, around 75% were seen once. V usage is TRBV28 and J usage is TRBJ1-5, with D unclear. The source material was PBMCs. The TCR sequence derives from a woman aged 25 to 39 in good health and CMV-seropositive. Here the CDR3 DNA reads TGTGCCAGCAGCTGGACTTGGGCCGGTGGACAGCCCCAGCATTTT. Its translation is CASSWTWAGGQPQHF.